A single sample is the source of the 22 T cell receptor beta chains below, sequenced in a study of blood T cell repertoires in COVID-19. Sequencing used immunoSEQ multiplex PCR; TCRdb keeps in-frame clones, though not all of them. Here the sample spans 180,000 or so clones, roughly 86% being singletons. The sample consisted of peripheral blood. The receptors come from a man younger than 30 with active or convalescent COVID-19.

J is TRBJ2-5 and V is TRBV10-2; D is perhaps TRBD1 (6 bases). Germline values: CDR1 WSHSY, CDR2 SAAADI. There are 14 residues in the CDR3. Trimming shortened V by 3 bases and J by 5 bases, and 13 bases separated the two germline ends. The CDR3 loop is CASSDRGSGETQYF. Written as DNA, the CDR3 is TGCGCCAGCAGTGATAGGGGGAGTGGGGAGACCCAGTACTTC.

There are a few counts of this clone. CDR3 residues: CASRVGGANVLTF. The CDR3 DNA sequence: TGTGCCAGTAGGGTTGGCGGGGCCAACGTCCTGACTTTC. This chain uses TRBV19 with TRBJ2-6; no firm D call. Germline CDR1 reads LNHDA; CDR2 reads SQIVND (reference sequence). The CDR3 is made up of 13 amino acids. Trimming left V 6 bases short and J 4 bases short, with 7 bases between.

The chain couples TRBV19 to TRBJ1-2, with D maybe TRBD1 (5 bases). Germline CDR1 is LNHDA and CDR2 is SQIVND (reference sequence). Between the trimmed V and J ends, which lost 1 base and 3 bases, there was a span of 15 bases. The CDR3 is made up of 16 amino acids. The DNA for the CDR3 is TGTGCCAGTAGTATAGGTTGGAGGGGATCGTACTATGGCTACACCTTC. As protein: CASSIGWRGSYYGYTF.

V and J are TRBV5-5 and TRBJ1-1; D unclear. Germline V gives CDR1 SGHKS, CDR2 YYEKEE (reference sequence). V lost 2 bases, J lost 0 bases, and 11 bases lay in between. The CDR3 covers 15 residues. The CDR3 DNA is TGTGCCAGCAGCTTCTACAGTCGGTTGAACACTGAAGCTTTCTTT. Translating gives CASSFYSRLNTEAFF.

V is TRBV7-3 and J is TRBJ2-2; weak D call: TRBD2 (6 bases). CDR3 size: 16 residues. Germline V gene sequence: CDR1 SGHTA, CDR2 FQGTGA. V lost 4 bases, J lost 0 bases, and 12 bases lay in between. DNA for the CDR3: TGTGCCAGCAGCTCTCTCGCGGGGTCGAACACCGGGGAGCTGTTTTTT. This gives the protein CASSSLAGSNTGELFF.

This sequence joins TRBV27 and TRBJ2-1, with 8 bases matching TRBD2. V lost 8 bases and J lost 9; bases outside the gene matches: 24. This CDR3 is 18 amino acids long. The germline V gene has CDR1 MNHEY and CDR2 SMNVEV (reference sequence). The CDR3 protein is CASRPSNANSGSYLEQFF. The CDR3 DNA is TGTGCCAGCCGTCCATCGAACGCAAACAGCGGGAGTTATCTTGAGCAGTTCTTC.

The chain joins TRBV6-6 to TRBJ2-5; D might be TRBD1 (6 bases). CDR1 MNHNY and CDR2 SVGAGI come from the germline V gene (reference sequence). The CDR3 sequence is 14 residues long. V lost 2 bases, J lost 9 bases, and 16 bases lay in between. This chain's CDR3 is CASSYHDRIQAQYF. CDR3 DNA sequence: TGTGCCAGCAGTTACCACGACAGGATTCAGGCCCAGTACTTC.

This sequence joins TRBV4-1 and TRBJ2-2, with TRBD2 as a possible D gene (6 bases). This CDR3 comprises 15 residues. Between the trimmed V and J ends, which lost 8 bases and 1 base, there was a span of 14 bases. CDR1 and CDR2 from the germline V gene are MGHRA and YSYEKL. In DNA, the CDR3 is TGCGCCAGCCAGCATAGCGGAGGGAACACCGGGGAGCTGTTTTTT. It translates to CASQHSGGNTGELFF.

This clone was seen once. The V gene is TRBV6-5, the J gene TRBJ2-3, with 8 nucleotides matching TRBD2. The CDR3 loop spans 14 amino acids. Looked up from germline, CDR1 is MNHEY and CDR2 is SVGAGI. V trimming: 5 bases; J trimming: 4 bases; junction bases outside the gene matches: 5. This CDR3 reads CASSPGLAADTQYF. Written as DNA, the CDR3 is TGTGCCAGCAGTCCAGGACTAGCCGCAGATACGCAGTATTTT.

The chain has TRBV2 and TRBJ2-3; D remains ambiguous. This CDR3 is 13 amino acids long. Germline-derived CDR1 and CDR2 are SNHLY and FYNNEI. Trimming removed 6 bases from V and 2 bases from J, with 9 bases in between. CDR3 bases: TGTGCCAGCAGAGCCGAGTACACAGATACGCAGTATTTT. Amino acids: CASRAEYTDTQYF.

On this clone itself: Other DNA sequences in the sample encode the same CDR3. The V call is TRBV25-1, the J call TRBJ1-1, with D perhaps TRBD1 (5 bases). V lost 6 bases and J 3 bases, leaving 11 bases between the germline ends. Germline V gene sequence: CDR1 MGHDK, CDR2 SYGVNS. CDR3 length: 13 residues. CDR3 residues: CASSRGGYTEAFF. The CDR3 DNA sequence: TGTGCCAGCAGCCGGGGGGGATACACTGAAGCTTTCTTT.

This chain uses TRBV7-9 with TRBJ1-4; the match to TRBD1 covers 7 bases. The CDR3 runs 15 residues. The germline CDR1 and CDR2 sequences are SEHNR and FQNEAQ (reference sequence). Trimming cost V 6 bases and J 0 bases; bases outside gene matches: 4. The DNA of the CDR3 is TGTGCCAGCAGTTGGGGACAGTCAACTAATGAAAAACTGTTTTTT. It yields the protein CASSWGQSTNEKLFF.

This chain links TRBV10-3 with TRBJ1-1; a possible D gene is TRBD1 (6 bases). CDR3 size: 15 residues. V lost 3 bases and J 1 base, leaving 12 bases between the germline ends. Germline V CDR1 and CDR2: ENHRY, SYGVKD. The CDR3 reads CAISESGTSNTEAFF. DNA for the CDR3: TGTGCCATCAGTGAATCCGGGACATCGAACACTGAAGCTTTCTTT.

CDR3 coding DNA: TGTGCCAGCAGTTATGTGGAGACCACTGAAGCTTTCTTT. It specifies CASSYVETTEAFF. This chain connects TRBV6-5 to TRBJ1-1; D is uncertain. Germline V CDR1 and CDR2: MNHEY, SVGAGI. Trimming stripped 3 bases from V and 4 bases from J, with 9 bases between. The CDR3 has 13 residues.

Notes on this clone: Other DNA sequences in this sample translate to the same CDR3. The chain has TRBV7-2 and TRBJ2-3; 9 bases fit TRBD2. Germline values: CDR1 SGHTA, CDR2 FQGNSA. This CDR3 contains 15 residues. V shed 3 bases and J 2 bases; nucleotides not matched to a gene: 3. The CDR3 is CASSFRLADTDTQYF. The DNA of the CDR3 is TGTGCCAGCAGCTTTCGACTAGCGGACACAGATACGCAGTATTTT.

This chain links TRBV7-2 with TRBJ2-7, with TRBD2 matching over 10 bases. The trim removed 3 bases at V and 2 bases at J, leaving 4 bases unmatched. Germline loops: CDR1 SGHTA, CDR2 FQGNSA. The CDR3 totals 15 residues. DNA for the CDR3: TGTGCCAGCAGCTTTGGACTAGCGGTTACCTACGAGCAGTACTTC. Protein sequence: CASSFGLAVTYEQYF.

The CDR3 DNA reads as TGCAGCGTCCCAGCAGGGGGGAACTCCTACAATGAGCAGTTCTTC. Amino acids: CSVPAGGNSYNEQFF. The rearrangement links TRBV29-1 to TRBJ2-1, with D perhaps matching TRBD1 (7 bases). This CDR3 has 15 residues. V lost 6 bases to trimming and J lost 0 bases, with 15 bases between them. CDR1 and CDR2 from the germline V gene are SQVTM and ANQGSEA.

The chain links TRBV12-3 or TRBV12-4 to TRBJ1-1; tentative D call: TRBD1 (5 bases). This CDR3 has 13 residues. The V and J ends lost 6 bases and 7 bases respectively, with 15 bases between them. CDR3 nucleotide sequence: TGTGCCAGCAGACATACAGGTAGGGGTGAAGCTTTCTTT. This codes for CASRHTGRGEAFF.

In this sample, this clone turned up once. The chain couples TRBV4-3 to TRBJ2-7; 10 bases agree with TRBD2. The CDR3 is 16 residues long. CDR1 and CDR2 (germline): LGHNA, YSLEER. The junction had 8 bases not matched to a gene; V was cut back by 3 bases and J by 3 bases. In nucleotides, the CDR3 is TGCGCCAGCAGCCAGACAGCAGCGGGAGGGCTCTACGAGCAGTACTTC. Translated: CASSQTAAGGLYEQYF.

The rearrangement links TRBV29-1 to TRBJ2-3; D is uncertain. Trimming removed 4 bases at V and 2 bases at J, with 13 bases between. The CDR3 spans 14 residues. Germline values: CDR1 SQVTM, CDR2 ANQGSEA. For the CDR3, the DNA is TGCAGCGTTGGGGCCAGAACGACCACAGATACGCAGTATTTT. This sequence encodes CSVGARTTTDTQYF.

The V call is TRBV25-1, the J call TRBJ1-2; a weak D match, TRBD1 (6 bases). CDR1 MGHDK and CDR2 SYGVNS come from the germline V gene. Trimming cost V 3 bases and J 5 bases, with 13 bases left between them. The CDR3 totals 14 residues. CDR3 region: CASSDRAGAYGYTF. CDR3 DNA: TGTGCCAGCAGTGATCGGGCAGGGGCGTATGGCTACACCTTC.

Only one count was recorded for this clone. The chain is built from TRBV9 and TRBJ2-7; the match to TRBD2 covers 13 bases. After removal of 4 bases from V and 5 bases from J, the junction contained 9 bases not matched to a gene. Germline-derived CDR1 and CDR2 are SGDLS and YYNGEE. CDR3 length equals 16 residues. Here the CDR3 DNA reads TGTGCCAGCAGCTCGAAGCCGGGACTAGCGGGACACGAGCAGTACTTC. Translation gives CASSSKPGLAGHEQYF.